Sequencing of this T cell receptor (beta chain) was carried out in a study of OX40 agonist ivuxolimab in advanced cancers. Study-wide background: Three patients got partial responses; one had hepatocellular carcinoma and two had cutaneous melanoma.

Only in-frame clones appear in the TCRdb table, and some are missing; sequencing was by immunoSEQ multiplex PCR. The sample has more than 50,000 clones; approximately 90% are singletons. Blood was sampled at baseline, cycle 4 day 1, and cycle 7 day 1. Regarding the study as a whole: Partial responders dosed at 0.1-3.0 mg/kg displayed clonal expansion ranking among the lowest. Among some nonresponders, normalized T-cell clonal expansion was also low.

With regard to this clone: Its target is unknown.

The germline V gene encodes CDR1 MDHEN and CDR2 SYDVKM. Trimming removed 3 bases from V and 1 base from J; junction bases left unmatched: 3. The CDR3 loop spans 16 amino acids. The receptor's source is an adult with an advanced solid tumor such as melanoma, head and neck, liver or kidney cancer. The chain carries TRBV28 and TRBJ1-6, with 7 bases matching TRBD1. The specimen was CD4+ or CD8+ T cells sorted from blood, collected in a trial of the OX40 agonist ivuxolimab. The CDR3 loop reads CASSFQGGSYNSPLHF. As DNA, the CDR3 is TGTGCCAGCAGTTTCCAGGGGGGGTCCTATAATTCACCCCTCCACTTT.